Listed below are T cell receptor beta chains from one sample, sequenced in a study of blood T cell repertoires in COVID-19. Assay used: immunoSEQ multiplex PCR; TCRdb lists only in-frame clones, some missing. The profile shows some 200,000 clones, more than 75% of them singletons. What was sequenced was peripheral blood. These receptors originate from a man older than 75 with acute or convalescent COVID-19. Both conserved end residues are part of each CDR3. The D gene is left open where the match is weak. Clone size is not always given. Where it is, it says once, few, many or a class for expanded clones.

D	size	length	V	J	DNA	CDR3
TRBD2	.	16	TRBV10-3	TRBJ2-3	TGTGCCATCAGTGAGCCGACTAGCGGTAGCACAGATACGCAGTATTTT	CAISEPTSGSTDTQYF
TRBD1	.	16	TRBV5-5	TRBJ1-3	TGTGCCAGCAGCTTAGGAGGACAGGGTGAAGGAAACACCATATATTTT	CASSLGGQGEGNTIYF
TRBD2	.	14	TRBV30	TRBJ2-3	TGTGCCTGGAACAGAGGACTAGCGGCAGATACGCAGTATTTT	CAWNRGLAADTQYF
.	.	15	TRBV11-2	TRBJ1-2	TGTGCCAGCAGCTTAGCAGGGGCAGGAGGCTATGGCTACACCTTC	CASSLAGAGGYGYTF
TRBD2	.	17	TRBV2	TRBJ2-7	TGTGCCAGCAGTATCAGTGCGGAGTGGGAGGGAACCTACGAGCAGTACTTC	CASSISAEWEGTYEQYF
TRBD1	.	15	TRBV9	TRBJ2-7	TGTGCCAGCAGCCTAACCGGGACAGGGGTATACGAGCAGTACTTC	CASSLTGTGVYEQYF
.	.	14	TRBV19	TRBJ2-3	TGTGCCAGTAGTATAATGGCTTCCACAGATACGCAGTATTTT	CASSIMASTDTQYF
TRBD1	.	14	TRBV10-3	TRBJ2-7	TGTGCCATCAGTCCGGGACAGGGGGGCGACGAGCAGTACTTC	CAISPGQGGDEQYF
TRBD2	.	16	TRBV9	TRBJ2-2	TGTGCCAGCAGCCTCGGACTAGCGAGAGACACCGGGGAGCTGTTTTTT	CASSLGLARDTGELFF
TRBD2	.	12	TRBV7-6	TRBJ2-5	TGTGCCAGCAGCGCAAGCGGGACCTCGTCGGACTTC	CASSASGTSSDF
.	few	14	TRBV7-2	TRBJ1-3	TGTGCCAGTACCAGCGGACTCTATCGAAACACCATATATTTT	CASTSGLYRNTIYF
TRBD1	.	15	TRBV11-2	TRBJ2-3	TGTGCCAGCAGCCGACAGGGGTCTAGCACAGATACGCAGTATTTT	CASSRQGSSTDTQYF
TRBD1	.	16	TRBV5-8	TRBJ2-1	TGTGCCAGCAGCACCACCGGGACAGGGTACTACAATGAGCAGTTCTTC	CASSTTGTGYYNEQFF
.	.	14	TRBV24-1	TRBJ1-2	TGTGCCACCAGTGAGAGGACAGCTAACTATGGCTACACCTTC	CATSERTANYGYTF
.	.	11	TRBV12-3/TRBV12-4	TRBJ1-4	TGTGCCAGCAGTCCATCCGAAAAACTGTTTTTT	CASSPSEKLFF
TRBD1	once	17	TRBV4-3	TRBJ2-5	TGCGCCAGCAGCCAAGACCTCTCGGACAGGGTCCTAGAGACCCAGTACTTC	CASSQDLSDRVLETQYF
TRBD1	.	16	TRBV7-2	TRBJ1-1	TGTGCCAGCAGCCTACAACCACAGGGGGCGGTCACTGAAGCTTTCTTT	CASSLQPQGAVTEAFF
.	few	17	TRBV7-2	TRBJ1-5	TGTGCCAGCAGCTCCCGCCAGGGTACTCATAGCAATCAGCCCCAGCATTTT	CASSSRQGTHSNQPQHF
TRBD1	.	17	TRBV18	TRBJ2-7	TGTGCCAGCTCACGTCGCCTCGGACAGGGGGCCGGCTACGAGCAGTACTTC	CASSRRLGQGAGYEQYF
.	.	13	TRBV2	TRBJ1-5	TGTGCCAGCAGAACTGTTAGCAATCAGCCCCAGCATTTT	CASRTVSNQPQHF
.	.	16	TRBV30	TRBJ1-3	TGTGCCTGGAGTGTTCGTTACAGGGCTTCTGGAAACACCATATATTTT	CAWSVRYRASGNTIYF
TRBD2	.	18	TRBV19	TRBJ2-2	TGTGCCAGTAGTCCGAGGACTAGCGGGAGCGGGAAAACCGGGGAGCTGTTTTTT	CASSPRTSGSGKTGELFF